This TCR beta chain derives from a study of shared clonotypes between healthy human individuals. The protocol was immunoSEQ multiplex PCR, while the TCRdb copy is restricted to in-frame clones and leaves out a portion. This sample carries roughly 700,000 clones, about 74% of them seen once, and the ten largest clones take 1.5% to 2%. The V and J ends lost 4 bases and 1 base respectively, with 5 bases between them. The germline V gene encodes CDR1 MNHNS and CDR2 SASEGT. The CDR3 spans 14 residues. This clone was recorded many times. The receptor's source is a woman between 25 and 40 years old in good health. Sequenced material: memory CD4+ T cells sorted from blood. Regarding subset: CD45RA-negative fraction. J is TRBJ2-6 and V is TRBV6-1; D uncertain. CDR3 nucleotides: TGTGCCAGCAGTGCCCCTTCTGGGGCCAACGTCCTGACTTTC. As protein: CASSAPSGANVLTF.